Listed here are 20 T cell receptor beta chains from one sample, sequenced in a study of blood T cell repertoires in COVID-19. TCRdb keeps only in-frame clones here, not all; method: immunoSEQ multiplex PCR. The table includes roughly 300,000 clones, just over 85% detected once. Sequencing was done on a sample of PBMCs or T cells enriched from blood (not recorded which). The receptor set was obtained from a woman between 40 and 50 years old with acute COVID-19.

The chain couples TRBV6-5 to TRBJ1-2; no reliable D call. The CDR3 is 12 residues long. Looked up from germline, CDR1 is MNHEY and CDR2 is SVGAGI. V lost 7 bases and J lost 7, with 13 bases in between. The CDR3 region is CASILERGGYTF. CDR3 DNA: TGTGCCAGCATCCTAGAGCGGGGTGGCTACACCTTC.

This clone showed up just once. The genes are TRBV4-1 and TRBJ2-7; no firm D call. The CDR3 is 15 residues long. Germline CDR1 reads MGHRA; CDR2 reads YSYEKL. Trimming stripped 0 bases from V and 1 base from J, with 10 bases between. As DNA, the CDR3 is TGCGCCAGCAGCCAAGATCTAGGCAGATCCTACGAGCAGTACTTC. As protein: CASSQDLGRSYEQYF.

Written as DNA, the CDR3 is TGTGCCATCAGGGCCGCGGGGGGCACAGATACGCAGTATTTT. As protein: CAIRAAGGTDTQYF. This chain links TRBV10-3 with TRBJ2-3; 7 positions match TRBD2. Germline V gives CDR1 ENHRY, CDR2 SYGVKD. The V gene end was trimmed by 6 bases and the J gene end by 1 base; junction bases not matched to a gene: 4. The CDR3 extends over 14 amino acids.

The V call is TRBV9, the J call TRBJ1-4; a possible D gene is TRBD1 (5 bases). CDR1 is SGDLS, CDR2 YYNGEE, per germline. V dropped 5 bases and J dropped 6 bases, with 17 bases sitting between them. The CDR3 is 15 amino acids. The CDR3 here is CASRSQDRPHEKLFF. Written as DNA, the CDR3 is TGTGCCAGCAGATCACAGGACCGTCCCCATGAAAAACTGTTTTTT.

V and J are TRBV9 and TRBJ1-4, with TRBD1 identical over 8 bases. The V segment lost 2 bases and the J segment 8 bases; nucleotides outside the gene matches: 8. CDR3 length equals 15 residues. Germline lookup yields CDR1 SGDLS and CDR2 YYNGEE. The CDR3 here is CASSVAQGGGEKLFF. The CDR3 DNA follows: TGTGCCAGCAGCGTGGCACAGGGGGGAGGGGAAAAACTGTTTTTT.

CDR3 sequence: CSVDPLGRKGNEGYTF. DNA for the CDR3: TGCAGCGTTGACCCTCTTGGGCGAAAGGGGAATGAAGGCTACACCTTC. The chain uses TRBV29-1 and TRBJ1-2; possibly TRBD1 for D (5 bases). Germline V gene sequence: CDR1 SQVTM, CDR2 ANQGSEA. The ends were cut back, 3 bases at V and 8 bases at J, with 25 bases in the middle. The CDR3 totals 16 residues. The full variable domain, completed using reference TRBV29-1 and TRBJ1-2, is SAVISQKPSRDICQRGTSLTIQCQVDSQVTMMFWYRQQPGQSLTLIATANQGSEATYESGFVIDKFPISRPNLTFSTLTVSNMSPEDSSIYLCSVDPLGRKGNEGYTFGSGTRLTVV.

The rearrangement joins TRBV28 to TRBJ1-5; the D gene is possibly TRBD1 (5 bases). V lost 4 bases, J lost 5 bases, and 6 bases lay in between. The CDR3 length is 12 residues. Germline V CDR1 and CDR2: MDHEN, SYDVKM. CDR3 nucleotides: TGTGCCAGCAGTTCGGGGGATCAGCCCCAGCATTTT. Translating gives CASSSGDQPQHF.

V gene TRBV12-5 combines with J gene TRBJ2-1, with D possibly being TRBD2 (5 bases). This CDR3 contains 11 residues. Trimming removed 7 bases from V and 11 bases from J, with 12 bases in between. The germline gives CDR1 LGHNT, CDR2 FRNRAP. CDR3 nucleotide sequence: TGTGCTAGTGCCTCAGGACTGAAGCAGTTCTTC. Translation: CASASGLKQFF.

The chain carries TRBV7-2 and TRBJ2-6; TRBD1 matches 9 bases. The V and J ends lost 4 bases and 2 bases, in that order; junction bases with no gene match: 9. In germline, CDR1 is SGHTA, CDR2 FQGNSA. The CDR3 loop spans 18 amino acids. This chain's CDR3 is CASSSPPGQGPGANVLTF. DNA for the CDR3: TGTGCCAGCAGCTCGCCCCCGGGACAGGGTCCTGGGGCCAACGTCCTGACTTTC.

CDR3 amino acids: CASSQDLGVGPQPQHF. In DNA, the CDR3 is TGTGCCAGCAGCCAAGATCTTGGGGTGGGGCCCCAGCCCCAGCATTTT. The rearrangement uses TRBV4-2 and TRBJ1-5, with TRBD1 as a possible D gene (5 bases). Trimming left V 0 bases short and J 7 bases short, with 16 bases between. CDR1 is LGHNA and CDR2 is YNFKEQ in the germline V gene. There are 16 residues in the CDR3.

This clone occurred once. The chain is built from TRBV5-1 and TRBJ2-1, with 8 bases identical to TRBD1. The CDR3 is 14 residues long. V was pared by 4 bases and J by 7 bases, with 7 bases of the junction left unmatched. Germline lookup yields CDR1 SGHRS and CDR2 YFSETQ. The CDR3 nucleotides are TGCGCCAGCAGCCACGACAGGGGTAGGAATGAGCAGTTCTTC. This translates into CASSHDRGRNEQFF. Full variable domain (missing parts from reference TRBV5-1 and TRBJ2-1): KAGVTQTPRYLIKTRGQQVTLSCSPISGHRSVSWYQQTPGQGLQFLFEYFSETQRNKGNFPGRFSGRQFSNSRSEMNVSTLELGDSALYLCASSHDRGRNEQFFGPGTRLTVL.

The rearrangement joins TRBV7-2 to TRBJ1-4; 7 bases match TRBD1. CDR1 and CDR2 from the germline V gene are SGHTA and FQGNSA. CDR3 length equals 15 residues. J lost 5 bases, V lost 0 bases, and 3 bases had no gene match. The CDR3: CASSLAGTENEKLFF. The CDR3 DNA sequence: TGTGCCAGCAGCTTAGCCGGGACAGAGAATGAAAAACTGTTTTTT. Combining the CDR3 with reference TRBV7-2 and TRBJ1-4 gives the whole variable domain GAGVSQSPSNKVTEKGKDVELRCDPISGHTALYWYRQSLGQGLEFLIYFQGNSAPDKSGLPSDRFSAERTGGSVSTLTIQRTQQEDSAVYLCASSLAGTENEKLFFGSGTQLSVL.

The CDR3 sequence: CASSEQGSKNIQYF. CDR3 bases: TGTGCCAGCAGTGAACAGGGCAGTAAAAACATTCAGTACTTC. The gene calls are TRBV25-1 and TRBJ2-4, with D tentatively TRBD1 (5 bases). Trimming took 2 bases from V and 4 from J, leaving 9 bases between them. Looked up from germline, CDR1 is MGHDK and CDR2 is SYGVNS. The CDR3 length is 14 residues.

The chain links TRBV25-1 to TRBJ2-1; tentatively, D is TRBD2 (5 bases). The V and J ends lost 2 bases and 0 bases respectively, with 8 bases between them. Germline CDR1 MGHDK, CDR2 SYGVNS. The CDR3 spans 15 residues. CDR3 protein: CASSEVGSSYNEQFF. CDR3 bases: TGTGCCAGCAGTGAAGTGGGGAGCTCCTACAATGAGCAGTTCTTC.

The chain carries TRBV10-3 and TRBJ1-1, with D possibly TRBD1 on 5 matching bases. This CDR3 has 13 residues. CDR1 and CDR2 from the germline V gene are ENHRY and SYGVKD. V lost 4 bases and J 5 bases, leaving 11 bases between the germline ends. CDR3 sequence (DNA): TGTGCCATCAGTGGGGGGGGGATAACTGAAGCTTTCTTT. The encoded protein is CAISGGGITEAFF.

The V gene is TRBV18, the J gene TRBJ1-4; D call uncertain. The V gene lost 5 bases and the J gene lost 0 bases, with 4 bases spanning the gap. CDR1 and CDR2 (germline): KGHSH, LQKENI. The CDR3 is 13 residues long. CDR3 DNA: TGTGCCAGCTCAGTCTCAACTAATGAAAAACTGTTTTTT. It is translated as CASSVSTNEKLFF.

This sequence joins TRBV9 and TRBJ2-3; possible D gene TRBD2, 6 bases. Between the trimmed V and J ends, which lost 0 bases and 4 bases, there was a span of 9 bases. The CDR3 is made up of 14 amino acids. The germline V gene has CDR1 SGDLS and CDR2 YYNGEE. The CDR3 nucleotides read TGTGCCAGCAGCGTAGCGGGGGAGCCAGATACGCAGTATTTT. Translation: CASSVAGEPDTQYF.

The CDR3 here is CASSDRSKSNQPQHF. CDR3 coding DNA: TGTGCCAGCAGCGACAGATCGAAAAGCAATCAGCCCCAGCATTTT. V and J are TRBV28 and TRBJ1-5, with D possibly matching TRBD1 (5 bases). Germline V CDR1 and CDR2: MDHEN, SYDVKM. V was trimmed by 6 bases and J by 1 base, leaving 13 bases between them. The CDR3 loop spans 15 amino acids.

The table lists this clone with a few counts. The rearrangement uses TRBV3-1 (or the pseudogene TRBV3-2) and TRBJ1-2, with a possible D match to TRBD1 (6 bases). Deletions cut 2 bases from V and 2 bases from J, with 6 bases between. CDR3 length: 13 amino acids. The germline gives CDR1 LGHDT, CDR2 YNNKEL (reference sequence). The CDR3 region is CASSQQGNYGYTF. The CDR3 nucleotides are TGTGCCAGCAGCCAACAGGGGAACTATGGCTACACCTTC.

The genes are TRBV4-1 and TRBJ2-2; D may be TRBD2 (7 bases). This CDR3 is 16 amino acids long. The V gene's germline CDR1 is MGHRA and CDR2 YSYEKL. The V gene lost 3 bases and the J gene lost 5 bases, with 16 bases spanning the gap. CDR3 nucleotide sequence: TGCGCCAGCAGCCAGAGAGGGGGGGCCGGAACCGGGGAGCTGTTTTTT. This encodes CASSQRGGAGTGELFF.